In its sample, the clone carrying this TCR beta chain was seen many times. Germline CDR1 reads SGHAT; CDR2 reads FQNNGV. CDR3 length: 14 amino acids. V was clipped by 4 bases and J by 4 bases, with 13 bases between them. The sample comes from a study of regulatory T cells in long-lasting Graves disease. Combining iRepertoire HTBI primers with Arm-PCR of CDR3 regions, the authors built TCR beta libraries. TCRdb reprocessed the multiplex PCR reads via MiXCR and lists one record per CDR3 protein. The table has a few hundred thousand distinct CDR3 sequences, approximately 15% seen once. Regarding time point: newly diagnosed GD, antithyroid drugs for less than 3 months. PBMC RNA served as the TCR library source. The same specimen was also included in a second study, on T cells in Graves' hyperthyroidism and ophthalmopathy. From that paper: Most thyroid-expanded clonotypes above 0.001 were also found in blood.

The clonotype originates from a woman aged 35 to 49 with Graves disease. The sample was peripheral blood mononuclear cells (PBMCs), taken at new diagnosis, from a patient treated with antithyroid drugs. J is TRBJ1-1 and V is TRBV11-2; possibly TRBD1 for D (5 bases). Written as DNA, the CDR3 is TGTGCCAGCAGCTCGAGGCAGGGCTTCACTGAAGCTTTCTTT. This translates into CASSSRQGFTEAFF. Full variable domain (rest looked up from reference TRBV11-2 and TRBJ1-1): EAGVAQSPRYKIIEKRQSVAFWCNPISGHATLYWYQQILGQGPKLLIQFQNNGVVDDSQLPKDRFSAERLKGVDSTLKIQPAKLEDSAVYLCASSSRQGFTEAFFGQGTRLTVV.